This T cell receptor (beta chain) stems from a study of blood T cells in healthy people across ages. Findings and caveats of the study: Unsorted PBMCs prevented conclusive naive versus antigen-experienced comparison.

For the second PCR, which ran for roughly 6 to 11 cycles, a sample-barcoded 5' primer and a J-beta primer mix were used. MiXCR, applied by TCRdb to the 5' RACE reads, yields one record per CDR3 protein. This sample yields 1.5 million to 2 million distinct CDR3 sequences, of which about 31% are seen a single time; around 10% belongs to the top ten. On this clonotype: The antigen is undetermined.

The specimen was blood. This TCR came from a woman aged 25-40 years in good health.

CDR3: CSAPDSSIISGANVLTF. CDR3 coding DNA: TGCAGTGCCCCAGACTCTTCCATTATCTCTGGGGCCAACGTCCTGACTTTC. J is TRBJ2-6 and V is TRBV20-1, with no clear D. Germline V gene data show CDR1 as DFQATT and CDR2 as SNEGSKA (reference sequence). The germline V and J ends were trimmed by 6 bases and 0 bases, with 18 bases remaining between them. The CDR3 covers 17 residues.